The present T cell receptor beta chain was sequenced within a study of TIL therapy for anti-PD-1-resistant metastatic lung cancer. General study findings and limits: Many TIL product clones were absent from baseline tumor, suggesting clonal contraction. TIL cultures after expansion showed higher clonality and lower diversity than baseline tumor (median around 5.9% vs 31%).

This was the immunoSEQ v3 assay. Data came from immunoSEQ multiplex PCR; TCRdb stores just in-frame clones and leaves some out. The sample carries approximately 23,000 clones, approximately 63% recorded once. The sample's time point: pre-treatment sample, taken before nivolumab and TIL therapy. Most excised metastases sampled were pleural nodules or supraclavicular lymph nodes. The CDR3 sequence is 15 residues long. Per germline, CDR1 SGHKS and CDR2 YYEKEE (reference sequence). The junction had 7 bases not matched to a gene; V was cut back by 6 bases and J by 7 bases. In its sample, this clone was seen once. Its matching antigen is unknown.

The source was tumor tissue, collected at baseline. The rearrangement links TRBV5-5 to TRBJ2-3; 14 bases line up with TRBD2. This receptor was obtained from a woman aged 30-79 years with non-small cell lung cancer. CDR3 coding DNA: TGTGCCAGCACCGGGACTAGCGGGAGCCTCAATACGCAGTATTTT. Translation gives CASTGTSGSLNTQYF.